A single sample gave rise to the 15 T cell receptor beta chains below, sequenced in a study of CD8 T cells in Susac syndrome. A quantity of about 0.5 to 1 ug RNA underwent reverse transcription using random hexamers. Each CDR3 protein gets one entry after TCRdb re-called the immunoSEQ multiplex PCR reads with MiXCR. The table has hundreds of thousands of distinct CDR3 sequences, around 96% seen once; the top ten hold 0.08% to 0.11%. The sequenced sample consisted of CD4+ T cells from PBMCs. These receptor sequences come from a human donor with Susac syndrome.

The gene calls are TRBV20-1 and TRBJ2-7; TRBD2 matches 13 bases. The junction had 3 bases not matched to a gene; V was cut back by 5 bases and J by 5 bases. The CDR3 is 13 residues long. CDR1 DFQATT and CDR2 SNEGSKA come from the germline V gene (reference sequence). Written as DNA, the CDR3 is TGCAGTGCTCCTACTAGCGGGAGGGACGAGCAGTACTTC. This codes for CSAPTSGRDEQYF.

The rearrangement uses TRBV7-2 and TRBJ2-7; 8 nucleotides agree with TRBD1. V was clipped by 5 bases and J by 3 bases; unmatched bases: 6. The CDR3 loop spans 14 amino acids. Germline lookup yields CDR1 SGHTA and CDR2 FQGNSA. The CDR3 spells CASSPRTGHYEQYF. CDR3 DNA sequence: TGTGCCAGCAGCCCCAGGACAGGGCACTACGAGCAGTACTTC.

The chain employs TRBV19 and TRBJ1-5; D may be TRBD1 (5 bases). Per the germline V gene, CDR1 is LNHDA and CDR2 is SQIVND (reference sequence). Trimming pared 7 bases from V and 11 bases from J, leaving 18 bases between. The CDR3 has 13 residues. CDR3 in amino acids: CASNQKTGGAQHF. Here the CDR3 DNA reads TGTGCCAGTAATCAAAAGACGGGGGGAGCCCAGCATTTT. Combining the CDR3 with reference TRBV19 and TRBJ1-5 gives the whole variable domain DGGITQSPKYLFRKEGQNVTLSCEQNLNHDAMYWYRQDPGQGLRLIYYSQIVNDFQKGDIAEGYSVSREKKESFPLTVTSAQKNPTAFYLCASNQKTGGAQHFGDGTRLSIL.

There are a few counts of this clonotype. This chain connects TRBV5-6 to TRBJ2-1, with D hard to call. The CDR3 covers 12 residues. Trimming removed 3 bases from V and 7 bases from J, with 8 bases in between. Germline V gene lookup returns CDR1 SGHDT and CDR2 YYEEEE. The CDR3 DNA reads TGTGCCAGCAGCTGGGAAGAAAATGAGCAGTTCTTC. This translates into CASSWEENEQFF.

This clonotype was counted a single time. The chain couples TRBV21-1 to TRBJ1-1. TRBV21-1 has pseudogene status. CDR3 length equals 12 residues. Written as DNA, the CDR3 is TGTGCCAGCAGGCCCAGATGCACTGAAGCTTTCTTT. Translating gives CASRPRCTEAFF.

This chain uses TRBV29-1 with TRBJ1-1; no reliable D call. The CDR3 has 13 residues. Trimming cost V 4 bases and J 0 bases, with 9 bases left between them. CDR1 SQVTM and CDR2 ANQGSEA come from the germline V gene. CDR3 nucleotides: TGCAGCGTTGGGGGAGGAGTGAACACTGAAGCTTTCTTT. Its translation: CSVGGGVNTEAFF.

The CDR3 protein is CASSRRLETQYF. DNA of the CDR3: TGTGCCAGCAGTCGCCGTTTAGAGACCCAGTACTTC. The chain carries TRBV6-2 or TRBV6-3 and TRBJ2-5; D unresolved. With 5 bases removed from V and 4 bases from J, the gap between germline ends came to 8 bases. This CDR3 comprises 12 residues. Germline V gene lookup returns CDR1 MNHEY and CDR2 SVGEGT.

CDR3 residues: CASENTGSGNTIYF. The CDR3 DNA follows: TGTGCCAGCGAGAATACAGGGTCCGGAAACACCATATATTTT. The chain has TRBV3-1 and TRBJ1-3; D is perhaps TRBD1 (6 bases). Deletions cut 8 bases from V and 4 bases from J, with 15 bases between. The CDR3 is 14 residues long. Germline lookup yields CDR1 LGHDT and CDR2 YNNKEL (reference sequence).

V and J are TRBV6-5 and TRBJ2-7, with TRBD2 identical over 7 bases. After removal of 9 bases from V and 4 bases from J, the junction contained 3 bases not matched to a gene. The CDR3 length is 11 residues. Germline CDR1 and CDR2: MNHEY and SVGAGI. CDR3 DNA sequence: TGTGCCAGTCGGGGGGTTTACGAGCAGTACTTC. Encoded protein: CASRGVYEQYF.

V usage is TRBV20-1 and J usage is TRBJ1-5, with D hard to call. Trimming shortened V by 1 base and J by 7 bases, and 14 bases separated the two germline ends. The CDR3 loop spans 14 amino acids. Germline-derived CDR1 and CDR2 are DFQATT and SNEGSKA (reference sequence). The CDR3 sequence is CSARVGGPEQPQHF. The CDR3 region has the DNA TGCAGTGCTAGAGTAGGAGGGCCGGAGCAGCCCCAGCATTTT.

The chain combines TRBV2 with TRBJ2-3; TRBD2 matches at 8 bases. Trimming at V came to 7 bases and at J to 6 bases, leaving 9 bases not matched to a gene. The V gene's germline CDR1 is SNHLY and CDR2 FYNNEI. The CDR3 has 14 amino acids. The CDR3 DNA reads TGTGCCAGCACCCTTGGACTAGCCTCGGATACGCAGTATTTT. Its protein is CASTLGLASDTQYF.

V is TRBV6-2 or TRBV6-3 and J is TRBJ2-1, with D hard to call. Germline CDR1 MNHEY, CDR2 SVGEGT. CDR3 length: 13 residues. Between the trimmed V and J ends, which lost 5 bases and 2 bases, there was a span of 7 bases. CDR3: CASSAPAYNEQFF. The DNA of the CDR3 is TGTGCCAGCAGTGCGCCCGCCTACAATGAGCAGTTCTTC.

The J gene is TRBJ2-5, the V gene TRBV7-9, with TRBD1 matching over 11 bases. The CDR3 is 15 residues long. Germline trimming cut 5 bases from V and 1 base from J; bases unmatched to any gene: 3. CDR1 is SEHNR and CDR2 is FQNEAQ in the germline V gene (reference sequence). CDR3 in DNA: TGTGCCAGCAGCCTGGGGACAGGGGGCCAAGAGACCCAGTACTTC. Translation: CASSLGTGGQETQYF.

The chain has TRBV7-9 and TRBJ2-5, with 8 bases identical to TRBD1. Per the germline V gene, CDR1 is SEHNR and CDR2 is FQNEAQ (reference sequence). The CDR3 extends over 15 amino acids. The V and J ends lost 1 base and 2 bases, in that order; junction bases with no gene match: 3. This CDR3 is CASSLGTGFQETQYF. The CDR3 DNA sequence: TGTGCCAGCAGCTTAGGGACAGGGTTTCAAGAGACCCAGTACTTC.

V and J are TRBV18 and TRBJ2-6, with a possible D match to TRBD1 (5 bases). Germline CDR1 KGHSH, CDR2 LQKENI. Trimming took off 2 bases at V and 2 bases at J, with 13 bases between the two ends. The CDR3 is made up of 17 amino acids. CDR3 sequence: CASSPLTVSAGANVLTF. The CDR3 DNA is TGTGCCAGCTCACCATTGACAGTGAGTGCTGGGGCCAACGTCCTGACTTTC.